Described below is a single T cell receptor (beta chain) sequence and its context. Using immunoSEQ multiplex PCR, the repertoire was profiled, and TCRdb retains in-frame clones only, with some absent. This repertoire shows about 47,000 clones, 80% to 90% found once; its top ten account for over 15%. CDR1 and CDR2 (germline): SEHNR, FQNEAQ (reference sequence). The V gene end was trimmed by 5 bases and the J gene end by 5 bases; junction bases not matched to a gene: 17. The CDR3 runs 18 residues. This record comes from a study of blood T cell repertoires in COVID-19. This chain joins TRBV7-9 and TRBJ2-5; 10 bases match TRBD2. Material: peripheral blood. This receptor was identified in a man in his fifties or sixties with active COVID-19. The CDR3 nucleotides read TGTGCCAGCAGCAGGGGGGCTAGCGGGAGTAAGTGGGATGAGACCCAGTACTTC. It encodes CASSRGASGSKWDETQYF.